The clone carrying this TCR beta chain has at least ten counts. TCRdb redid the calling of the reads with MiXCR, one entry per CDR3 protein. The sample records about 360,000 distinct CDR3 sequences, about a sixth being singletons. The sample comes from a study of T cell repertoires in cytomegalovirus infection. Study as a whole: Public TCR beta signatures marked donors with CMV infection and the matching HLA.

The CDR3 has 12 amino acids. Germline CDR1 is SGHTA and CDR2 is FQGNSA. The germline V and J ends were trimmed by 2 bases and 8 bases, with 6 bases remaining between them. This sequence joins TRBV7-2 and TRBJ1-4, with D possibly being TRBD1 (6 bases). Material: PBMCs. This TCR was sampled from a human donor in good health (CMV status not recorded). Some clones in this sample may be carry-over from other donors' samples. The CDR3 region is CASSLQGEKLFF. CDR3 in DNA: TGTGCCAGCAGCTTACAGGGGGAAAAACTGTTTTTT.